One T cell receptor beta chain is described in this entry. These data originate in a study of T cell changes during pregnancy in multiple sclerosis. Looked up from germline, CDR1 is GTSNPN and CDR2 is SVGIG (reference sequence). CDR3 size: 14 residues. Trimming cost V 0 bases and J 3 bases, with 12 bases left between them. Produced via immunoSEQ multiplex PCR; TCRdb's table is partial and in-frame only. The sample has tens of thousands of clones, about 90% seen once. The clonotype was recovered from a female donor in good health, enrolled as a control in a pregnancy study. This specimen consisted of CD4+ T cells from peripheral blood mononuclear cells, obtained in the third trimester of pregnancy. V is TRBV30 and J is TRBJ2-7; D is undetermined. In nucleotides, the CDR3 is TGTGCCTGGAGTGTACGAGCGAGCAACTACGAGCAGTACTTC. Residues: CAWSVRASNYEQYF. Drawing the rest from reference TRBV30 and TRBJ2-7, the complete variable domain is SQTIHQWPATLVQPVGSPLSLECTVEGTSNPNLYWYRQAAGRGLQLLFYSVGIGQISSEVPQNLSASRPQDRQFILSSKKLLLSDSGFYLCAWSVRASNYEQYFGPGTRLTVT.